The clone carrying this T cell receptor beta chain was detected ten times or more. As yet, its antigen is unknown. TCRdb re-called the reads with MiXCR, one entry per CDR3 protein. The sample holds about 130,000 distinct CDR3 sequences, 7% to 10% seen once. The CDR3 length is 12 residues. Trimming left V 5 bases short and J 7 bases short, with 12 bases between. CDR1 is MDHEN and CDR2 is SYDVKM in the germline V gene. The source of the sample is a study of T cell repertoires in cytomegalovirus infection. Study background: Carrying CMV and the relevant HLA type showed in public TCR beta signatures. Study-level results: CMV carriers with the relevant HLA were identified by cumulative public TCR beta family frequency. Across the ex vivo response, the dominant clonotypes were HLA-C-restricted CMV-specific TCR beta clonotypes.

The clonotype was recovered from a human donor in good health (CMV status not recorded). Some clones in this sample may be carry-over from other donors' samples. This chain links TRBV28 with TRBJ2-7; D could derive from TRBD1 or TRBD2 (5 bases each). Sequencing was done on a sample of PBMCs. The CDR3 is CASSGEWGEQYF. CDR3 DNA sequence: TGTGCCAGCAGTGGGGAATGGGGGGAGCAGTACTTC.